This TCR beta chain was identified in a study of blood T cell repertoires in COVID-19. Looked up from germline, CDR1 is LGHNA and CDR2 is YNFKEQ. With 5 bases removed from V and 5 bases from J, the gap between germline ends came to 18 bases. This CDR3 has 15 amino acids. Libraries were prepared by immunoSEQ multiplex PCR; TCRdb keeps only in-frame clonotypes and omits some of them. The data contain almost 95,000 clones, roughly 85% of them singletons. The clonotype was recovered from a woman in her fifties or sixties with COVID-19, enrolled during active disease. This chain uses TRBV4-2 with TRBJ2-5; the D gene is possibly TRBD2 (6 bases). The sample was peripheral blood. The CDR3 DNA is TGTGCCAGCAGCAGCCGGGACTGGGGAAGCGAGACCCAGTACTTC. Encoded protein: CASSSRDWGSETQYF.